The 16 T cell receptor beta chains in this list originate from one sample, sequenced in a study of blood T cell repertoires in COVID-19. Using immunoSEQ multiplex PCR, the repertoire was profiled, and TCRdb retains in-frame clones only, with some absent. The data contain about 59,000 clones, about 81% of them singletons. Input material: peripheral blood. Source of these receptors: a man aged 60 to 75 with COVID-19, enrolled during active disease.

The chain links TRBV7-2 to TRBJ2-5; 7 bases are a match to TRBD2. Germline V lookup: CDR1 SGHTA, CDR2 FQGNSA. V lost 1 base, J lost 3 bases, and 2 bases stayed unmatched. This CDR3 has 14 amino acids. The CDR3 nucleotides are TGTGCCAGCAGCTTAGGTCTAGCGGAAGAGACCCAGTACTTC. Amino acid sequence: CASSLGLAEETQYF.

CDR3 coding DNA: TGTGCCAGCAGCCCAGGGACAGGGGGCGTCTCTAACTATGGCTACACCTTC. As protein: CASSPGTGGVSNYGYTF. The V call is TRBV7-9, the J call TRBJ1-2; TRBD1 agrees at 12 bases. CDR1 and CDR2 from the germline V gene are SEHNR and FQNEAQ (reference sequence). The CDR3 contains 17 residues. The trim removed 5 bases at V and 0 bases at J, leaving 7 bases unmatched.

This clone was seen more than once but under ten times. The gene calls are TRBV7-3 and TRBJ1-2; a possible D gene is TRBD1 (6 bases). Germline loops: CDR1 SGHTA, CDR2 FQGTGA. This CDR3 has 13 amino acids. Trimming took 5 bases from V and 8 from J, leaving 15 bases between them. CDR3 sequence: CASSRRGGWGYTF. The CDR3 bases are TGTGCCAGCAGCCGCCGAGGGGGTTGGGGCTACACCTTC.

The CDR3 DNA reads as TGTGCCAGCAGTAGGTGGCTAGCGGGAGTCCCCGTCGCAGATACGCAGTATTTT. Its translation is CASSRWLAGVPVADTQYF. The chain carries TRBV6-2 or TRBV6-3 and TRBJ2-3, with 10 nucleotides matching TRBD2. The CDR3 covers 18 residues. The V gene's germline CDR1 is MNHEY and CDR2 SVGEGT. The V and J ends lost 5 bases and 4 bases, in that order; junction bases with no gene match: 15.

J is TRBJ2-3 and V is TRBV5-1, with 10 bases matching TRBD1. This CDR3 has 15 residues. Germline loops: CDR1 SGHRS, CDR2 YFSETQ. V lost 0 bases and J lost 3; bases outside the gene matches: 1. CDR3 nucleotide sequence: TGCGCCAGCAGCTTGGTGGGACAGGGGACAGATACGCAGTATTTT. Its protein is CASSLVGQGTDTQYF.

The chain joins TRBV7-9 to TRBJ2-7, with 10 bases lining up with TRBD1. Losses at the gene ends were 4 bases for V and 3 bases for J; bases not matched to a gene: 9. The CDR3 length is 16 residues. The germline V gene has CDR1 SEHNR and CDR2 FQNEAQ (reference sequence). The CDR3 bases are TGTGCCAGCAGCTCGACCGGGACAGGGGACCGCTACGAGCAGTACTTC. Translated, it gives CASSSTGTGDRYEQYF.

This clone was counted only a few times. The chain has TRBV19 and TRBJ1-1; D may be TRBD1 (5 bases). Per the germline V gene, CDR1 is LNHDA and CDR2 is SQIVND (reference sequence). Trimming cost V 4 bases and J 5 bases, with 11 bases left between them. This CDR3 is built from 13 residues. The CDR3 region is CASSTHQGTEAFF. DNA for the CDR3: TGTGCCAGTAGTACCCATCAGGGAACTGAAGCTTTCTTT.

V gene TRBV5-4 combines with J gene TRBJ2-3; TRBD2 aligns across 7 bases. This CDR3 contains 15 residues. Unmatched junction bases numbered 2, after V lost 1 base and J lost 0 bases. Germline-derived CDR1 and CDR2 are SGHNT and YYREEE (reference sequence). The CDR3 nucleotides are TGTGCCAGCAGCTTGAGAGCGGGAAGCACAGATACGCAGTATTTT. Translation gives CASSLRAGSTDTQYF. Variable domain in full (rest from reference TRBV5-4 and TRBJ2-3): ETGVTQSPTHLIKTRGQQVTLRCSSQSGHNTVSWYQQALGQGPQFIFQYYREEENGRGNFPPRFSGLQFPNYSSELNVNALELDDSALYLCASSLRAGSTDTQYFGPGTRLTVL.

This clone was counted a few times. The chain is built from TRBV7-2 and TRBJ1-2; D call uncertain. Trimming cost V 2 bases and J 1 base, with 11 bases left between them. Germline V gene data show CDR1 as SGHTA and CDR2 as FQGNSA. This CDR3 is built from 15 residues. The CDR3 sequence is CASSLTRDFNYGYTF. The CDR3 DNA follows: TGTGCCAGCAGCTTAACTCGTGATTTTAACTATGGCTACACCTTC.

The chain has TRBV24-1 and TRBJ1-3; D uncertain. CDR3 length equals 12 residues. Germline CDR1 is KGHDR and CDR2 is SFDVKD. Between the trimmed V and J ends, which lost 8 bases and 6 bases, there was a span of 10 bases. DNA for the CDR3: TGTGCCACCACTGGCAGGCAAAACACCATATATTTT. Protein product: CATTGRQNTIYF.

V gene TRBV2 combines with J gene TRBJ2-2; D call uncertain. The CDR3 has 13 residues. V was trimmed by 5 bases and J by 3 bases, leaving 7 bases between them. The germline gives CDR1 SNHLY, CDR2 FYNNEI. The CDR3 bases are TGTGCCAGCAGTTTACAGTACACCGGGGAGCTGTTTTTT. Encoded protein: CASSLQYTGELFF. The full variable domain, completed using reference TRBV2 and TRBJ2-2, is EPEVTQTPSHQVTQMGQEVILRCVPISNHLYFYWYRQILGQKVEFLVSFYNNEISEKSEIFDDQFSVERPDGSNFTLKIRSTKLEDSAMYFCASSLQYTGELFFGEGSRLTVL.

The chain joins TRBV29-1 to TRBJ1-1, with D possibly being TRBD1 (5 bases). V lost 6 bases, J lost 3 bases, and 14 bases lay in between. The CDR3 runs to 13 residues. Per the germline V gene, CDR1 is SQVTM and CDR2 is ANQGSEA. DNA of the CDR3: TGCAGCGTCCCAAAGGCAGGGCACACTGAAGCTTTCTTT. Amino acids: CSVPKAGHTEAFF. The full variable domain, completed using reference TRBV29-1 and TRBJ1-1, is SAVISQKPSRDICQRGTSLTIQCQVDSQVTMMFWYRQQPGQSLTLIATANQGSEATYESGFVIDKFPISRPNLTFSTLTVSNMSPEDSSIYLCSVPKAGHTEAFFGQGTRLTVV.

The chain combines TRBV4-1 with TRBJ2-2, with D possibly being TRBD2 (5 bases). The CDR3 consists of 17 residues. Germline V gene lookup returns CDR1 MGHRA and CDR2 YSYEKL. Trimming stripped 5 bases from V and 4 bases from J, with 20 bases between. The CDR3 protein is CASSSLNRGIITGELFF. DNA of the CDR3: TGCGCCAGCAGCTCCCTAAACAGAGGGATCATCACCGGGGAGCTGTTTTTT.

The chain couples TRBV6-4 to TRBJ2-4; 7 bases are shared with TRBD1. The CDR3 runs 14 residues. From germline, CDR1 is MRHNA and CDR2 SNTAGT. Trimming removed 6 bases from V and 0 bases from J; junction bases left unmatched: 2. The CDR3 region is CASRGQIAKNIQYF. The DNA of the CDR3 is TGTGCCAGCAGGGGACAGATAGCCAAAAACATTCAGTACTTC.

J is TRBJ2-1 and V is TRBV5-1; 8 bases map to TRBD2. Germline trimming cut 1 base from V and 2 bases from J; bases unmatched to any gene: 2. The CDR3 extends over 15 amino acids. In germline, CDR1 is SGHRS, CDR2 YFSETQ. Here the CDR3 reads CASSLQRGTYNEQFF. CDR3 bases: TGCGCCAGCAGCTTGCAGCGGGGGACCTACAATGAGCAGTTCTTC.

This rearrangement joins TRBV11-3 to TRBJ2-7; tentative D call: TRBD2 (6 bases). The V gene lost 3 bases and the J gene lost 0 bases, with 18 bases spanning the gap. Looked up from germline, CDR1 is SGHNT and CDR2 is YENEEA. The CDR3 covers 17 residues. Here the CDR3 reads CASSFLASGRSSYEQYF. The CDR3 DNA is TGTGCCAGCAGCTTCCTAGCGTCCGGACGCAGCTCCTACGAGCAGTACTTC.